Included here is one T cell receptor (beta chain) sequence, with context. Naivety among CD8 cells was defined by CD45RO negativity and positive CCR7 selection, thereby excluding terminally differentiated effector memory CD45RA+ cells. This sample was included in a study of shared clonotypes between healthy human individuals. The table came from immunoSEQ multiplex PCR; TCRdb's copy has only in-frame clones and leaves some out. The sample contains about 2.1 million clones, just under 95% of which appear only once. Germline-derived CDR1 and CDR2 are MDHEN and SYDVKM. V was trimmed by 5 bases and J by 4 bases, leaving 11 bases between them. This CDR3 region has 14 residues.

The V gene is TRBV28, the J gene TRBJ1-4; the D gene is possibly TRBD1 (5 bases). Sequences were obtained from naive CD8+ T cells from PBMCs. This TCR derives from a young man in good health. Some clones in this sample may be carry-over from other donors' samples. The CDR3 is CASSGIGDNEKLFF. The CDR3 nucleotides read TGTGCCAGCAGTGGGATAGGGGATAATGAAAAACTGTTTTTT.